What follows describes a single T cell receptor beta chain. Its matching antigen is unknown. The run depth of the assay was deep. Produced via immunoSEQ multiplex PCR; TCRdb's table is partial and in-frame only. Here the sample spans 190,000 or so clones, 66% being singletons. The study drew all its donors from Caucasian adults living in Nashville, Tennessee. The data belong to a study of shared clonotypes between healthy human individuals. General observations from the study: Deeper or shallower sequencing was expected to change how clonotypes are shared among donors. Rarefaction revealed incomplete sorted-subset sequencing despite large depth.

Sample: memory CD4+ T cells sorted from blood. Subset: CD45RA-negative fraction. This sequence was found in a man aged 25 to 40 in good health.

The CDR3 region is CASSFDRDYGYTF. The DNA for the CDR3 is TGTGCCAGCAGCTTCGACAGGGACTATGGCTACACCTTC. The chain uses TRBV6-6 and TRBJ1-2; TRBD1 matches 7 bases. The length of the CDR3 is 13 residues. Germline assignment: CDR1 MNHNY and CDR2 SVGAGI (reference sequence). The J segment lost 3 bases and the V segment lost 6 bases, leaving 4 bases of the junction unmatched.